The TCR beta chain under discussion was sequenced for a study of T cell responses to AZD1222 COVID-19 vaccine listed by TCRdb under 2021. About the full investigation: AZD1222 recipients whose second dose came at about 4 weeks and those whose second dose came at about 12 weeks were combined into one group, since spike-specific TCR depth and breadth did not differ between the two schedules. TCR sequencing covered roughly 230 trial participants: 200 to 220 given two doses of AZD1222 and 26 given two doses of MenACWY control vaccine. Trial participants were enrolled by age into 18-55, 56-69 and 70-plus year subgroups, with about 150, 27 and 61 TCR-sequenced participants respectively. The investigation overall reported the following: Because no day 14 peak-response samples were available, the repertoires could be characterized only after the peak T cell response. Epitopes outside the regions mutated in the B.1.351 and B.1.1.7 variants were reportedly recognized by nearly half of the unique spike-specific TCRs. In the small 56-69-year group, the increase in depth fell short of significance, most likely because of low power. Spike-specific TCR breadth and depth rose significantly after two AZD1222 doses compared with day 0 and with MenACWY recipients. Participants were mostly white British, with more females than males. The authors suggested clonal diversity may have been underestimated. Conclusions about previously exposed vaccinees were limited because only six AZD1222 recipients were SARS-CoV-2 seropositive at baseline. The vaccine-associated CD4 TCRs covered the entire spike protein, and the dominant responses fell in regions 160-218 and 743-854.

The time point tag for this specimen amounts to: baseline before first vaccination. Vaccinee samples came from UK trials COV001 and COV002, including a single-blind randomized controlled phase 2/3 trial of AZD1222 (ChAdOx1 nCoV-19) in healthy adults. For TCRbeta chain sequencing, PBMC samples from trial participants were taken at day 0 and at day 28 after the second dose. Points on this clone: This receptor's antigen is unknown. The record has no base qualities; no much larger clone is one base away.

For CDR1 and CDR2, the germline V gene lists SGHVS and FQNEAQ. Cut back by 5 bases and 5 bases, the V and J ends lie 13 bases apart. The CDR3, from cysteine to phenylalanine, totals 13 residues. The CDR3 DNA has 39 bases and is translated from base 1. The CDR3 regions of human TCRbeta chains were analyzed by immunosequencing. On the authors' methods: Repertoire TCRs were matched against a reference library of SARS-CoV-2-specific TCRs generated with the MIRA antigen-specificity platform. Breadth meant the fraction of unique TCRs that were SARS-CoV-2-associated, whereas depth meant the fraction of total T cells that were SARS-CoV-2-associated. Each spike-specific TCR was assigned to its reactive spike region and to a CD4 or CD8 class using the MIRA data. Log10-transformed breadth and depth values were compared by one-way ANOVA with Sidak's multiple comparisons tests. What TCRdb holds here is the immuneACCESS table cut down to in-frame rearrangements. Part of the clones is not present; checked against another copy, under half of the missing clones reflect an unresolved V gene, and the others are unexplained. The V and J calls and clone size are taken from that table; D and trimming were inferred from the DNA. This sample comprises 100,000 to 130,000 clones, approximately 89% of them detected only once. The ten largest clonotypes hold approximately 22% of the sample.

The sequence links TRBV7-8 to TRBJ2-7; a tentative D match to TRBD2 spans 6 bases. The material sequenced was peripheral blood, taken on day 0 of AZD1222 vaccination. The TCR comes from an adult in good health. The sequenced DNA is TGTGCCAGCAGCACGGGACTTCGGGACGAGCAGTACTTC. Its protein product is CASSTGLRDEQYF.